These 5 T cell receptor beta chains were all obtained from the same sample, sequenced in a study of cytomegalovirus exposure and HLA in healthy donors. In the PCR, 60 Vbeta and 13 Jbeta primers were used. TCRdb's table, derived via immunoSEQ multiplex PCR, lists solely in-frame clones and lacks some. The sample consists of under 300,000 clones, 75% to 85% of them appearing once. The sample comprised PBMCs. These TCRs come from a woman aged 60-75 years in good health and CMV-seropositive.

The chain uses TRBV4-2 and TRBJ2-1; the match to TRBD1 covers 10 bases. The CDR3 loop spans 15 amino acids. With V trimmed by 6 bases and J by 8 bases, 10 bases remained unmatched. Germline V lookup: CDR1 LGHNA, CDR2 YNFKEQ. The CDR3 reads CASSAGTGALYEQFF. The CDR3 coding sequence is TGTGCCAGCAGTGCCGGGACAGGGGCGTTGTATGAGCAGTTCTTC.

The gene calls are TRBV9 and TRBJ1-2; possibly TRBD1 for D (5 bases). With 0 bases removed from V and 4 bases from J, the gap between germline ends came to 10 bases. This CDR3 has 14 amino acids. Germline assignment: CDR1 SGDLS and CDR2 YYNGEE. The CDR3 sequence: CASSVGQGSYGYTF. In DNA form, the CDR3 reads TGTGCCAGCAGCGTAGGTCAGGGTTCCTATGGCTACACCTTC. Drawing the rest from reference TRBV9 and TRBJ1-2, the complete variable domain is DSGVTQTPKHLITATGQRVTLRCSPRSGDLSVYWYQQSLDQGLQFLIQYYNGEERAKGNILERFSAQQFPDLHSELNLSSLELGDSALYFCASSVGQGSYGYTFGSGTRLTVV.

The chain uses TRBV7-3 and TRBJ2-7; TRBD2 aligns across 13 bases. The CDR3 contains 15 residues. V dropped 4 bases and J dropped 4; count of bases not matched to a gene: 4. The V gene's germline CDR1 is SGHTA and CDR2 FQGTGA. CDR3 region: CASSSWTSGRYEQYF. The CDR3 DNA is TGTGCCAGCAGCTCCTGGACTAGCGGGAGATACGAGCAGTACTTC.

The chain links TRBV4-1 to TRBJ2-5, with D perhaps TRBD1 (7 bases). Trimming left V 4 bases short and J 1 base short, with 19 bases between. CDR1 is MGHRA, CDR2 YSYEKL, per germline. The CDR3 contains 17 residues. CDR3 loop: CASSREMAGGFQETQYF. In DNA, the CDR3 is TGCGCCAGCAGCCGGGAGATGGCAGGGGGGTTCCAAGAGACCCAGTACTTC.

V and J are TRBV4-1 and TRBJ2-7, with 9 bases fitting TRBD2. J was trimmed by 2 bases and V by 0 bases; bases with no gene match: 2. Germline values: CDR1 MGHRA, CDR2 YSYEKL. The CDR3 loop spans 15 amino acids. This chain's CDR3 is CASSQETSGPYEQYF. CDR3 coding DNA: TGCGCCAGCAGCCAAGAGACTAGCGGCCCCTACGAGCAGTACTTC.